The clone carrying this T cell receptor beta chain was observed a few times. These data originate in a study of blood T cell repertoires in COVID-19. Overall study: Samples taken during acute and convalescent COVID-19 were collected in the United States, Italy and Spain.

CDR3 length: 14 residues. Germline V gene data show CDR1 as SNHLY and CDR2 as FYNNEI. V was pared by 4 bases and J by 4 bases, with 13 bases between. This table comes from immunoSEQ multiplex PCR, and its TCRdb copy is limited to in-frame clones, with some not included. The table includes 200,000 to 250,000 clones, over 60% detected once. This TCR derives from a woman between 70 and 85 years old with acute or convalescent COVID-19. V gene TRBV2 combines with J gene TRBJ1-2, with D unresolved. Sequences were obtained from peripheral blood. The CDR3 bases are TGTGCCAGCAGTGGAGCAGGAGAAGGCTATGGCTACACCTTC. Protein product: CASSGAGEGYGYTF.